This paragraph covers one T cell receptor beta chain sequence. This clonotype occurred a few times. Its antigen is not yet known. Nothing much larger sits one base from this clone, and base qualities are not available. For CDR1 and CDR2, the germline V gene lists SGDLS and YYNGEE. The CDR3 holds 15 amino acids from the cysteine to the phenylalanine. The entry retains the CDR3 DNA only, 45 bases that are in frame from base 1. The junction shows trimming of 4 bases on V and 1 base on J, plus 14 bases between the germline ends. The data belong to a study of post-analysis software for immune sequencing data (dated by TCRdb to the mid-2010s). About the investigation overall: Recorded disease courses included relapsing-remitting, secondary progressive and progressive-relapsing multiple sclerosis, with some patients lacking subtype annotation. A subset of samples was prepared in parallel using single-end sample barcoding, then pooled and co-amplified after Illumina adapter ligation. The patient repertoires were set against about 12 previously published healthy control repertoires from donors whose ages ranged from 6 to 25 years.

The method behind the library was PCR. Sequencing instrument: Illumina HiSeq 2500. To reduce PCR and sequencing biases, unique molecular identifiers were built into the TCR beta cDNA libraries. Roughly 500,000 cDNA molecules were obtained per 1 to 10 million input T cells, so each molecule approximated one T cell. The patient libraries were prepared and sequenced using the same protocol as the earlier healthy control dataset. Within a given batch, samples were prepared together, multiplexed and sequenced on the same HiSeq lane. In the authors' own workflow: MIGEC handled the raw barcoded reads, throwing out single-read molecular identifier groups before consensus assembly and CDR3 extraction. Clonotype tables were post-analysed with VDJtools, and diversity was normalized by down-sampling all datasets to the smallest sample size. To correct batch-related cross-sample contamination, repertoire overlap clustering matched CDR3 amino acid sequences but not nucleotide sequences. TCRdb reworked the public reads: Q25 trimming with fastp, MiXCR clone assembly, productive beta chains retained. Identical CDR3 protein sequences are pooled into one entry, listed with their most common genes and DNA. TCRdb, not the original authors, processed these V and J calls. Counted in this sample were 150,000 to 200,000 distinct CDR3 sequences; roughly 40% of them appeared once. The top ten clonotypes cover 25% to 30% of the sample.

Beyond this particular receptor, the publication reports: The control group was slightly older than the multiple sclerosis patient group. When samples were clustered directly using the F measure, samples prepared in the same batch co-clustered strongly, which prompted a batch-effect correction. Normalized Chao1 diversity was significantly lower in multiple sclerosis patients than controls, suggesting substantial peripheral T-cell clonal expansion. Significantly higher frequencies in patients than in controls were found for five or six TRBV segments, including TRBV5-6, TRBV5-1 and TRBV20-1.

Interpreted using the paper, the time point label stands for: second blood draw from one MS patient after hematopoietic stem cell transplantation. TCR beta repertoires were profiled from peripheral blood of 10 to 15 young patients with multiple sclerosis to demonstrate the VDJtools post-analysis software. The multiple sclerosis patients were children and adolescents between about 6 and 15 years of age. Recombination connected TRBV9 to TRBJ1-2; TRBD1 is possibly the D segment (5 matching bases). Specimen: blood, collected after autologous hematopoietic stem cell transplantation. This TCR derives from a girl aged 10 to 17 with multiple sclerosis. Donor details come from another sample of the same person, matched by shared clones. The CDR3 here reads CASSRTQGGNYGYTF. The sequenced DNA: TGTGCCAGCAGCCGGACCCAGGGAGGTAACTATGGCTACACCTTC.